This T cell receptor beta chain was sequenced for a study of OX40 agonist ivuxolimab in advanced cancers. Background on the study: The patients got ivuxolimab, which is an agonistic anti-OX40 (CD134) antibody. The dose-escalation cohort was approximately 85% male, with a mean age of about 60 years, ranging roughly 23 to 90. Three patients, one with hepatocellular carcinoma and two with cutaneous melanoma, achieved partial responses. Study observations and caveats: Partial responders receiving 0.1-3.0 mg/kg showed among the lowest clonal expansion.

Worth noting for this clone: Its specificity is unknown.

This CDR3 contains 14 residues. Germline V lookup: CDR1 SGHTA, CDR2 FQGNSA. Trimming stripped 5 bases from V and 0 bases from J, with 11 bases between. The method was immunoSEQ multiplex PCR; TCRdb's version includes in-frame clones alone and lacks a portion of them. The sample carries approximately 70,000 clones, roughly 90% recorded once. The source is an adult with an advanced solid tumor such as melanoma, head and neck, liver or kidney cancer. The specimen comprised CD4+ or CD8+ T cells sorted from blood, sampled in a trial of the OX40 agonist ivuxolimab. The V and J genes are TRBV7-2 and TRBJ2-7, with D unresolved. The CDR3 nucleotides read TGTGCCAGCAGCAAAGACCTTAGCTCCTACGAGCAGTACTTC. This gives the protein CASSKDLSSYEQYF.